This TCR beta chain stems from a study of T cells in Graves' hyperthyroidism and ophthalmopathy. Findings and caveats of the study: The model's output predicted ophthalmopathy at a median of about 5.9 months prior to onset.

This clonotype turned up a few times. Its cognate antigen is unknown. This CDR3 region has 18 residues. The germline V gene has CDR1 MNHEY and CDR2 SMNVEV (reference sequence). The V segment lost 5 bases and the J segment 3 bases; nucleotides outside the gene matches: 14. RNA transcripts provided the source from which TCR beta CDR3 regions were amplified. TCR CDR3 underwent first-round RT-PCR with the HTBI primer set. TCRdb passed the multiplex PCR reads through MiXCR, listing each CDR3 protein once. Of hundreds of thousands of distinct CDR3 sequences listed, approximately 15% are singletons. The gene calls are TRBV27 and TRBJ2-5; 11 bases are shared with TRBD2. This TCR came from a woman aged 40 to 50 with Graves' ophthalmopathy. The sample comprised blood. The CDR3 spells CASSRSPASGRREETQYF. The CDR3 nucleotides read TGTGCCAGCAGTAGATCCCCGGCTAGCGGGAGGCGTGAAGAGACCCAGTACTTC.